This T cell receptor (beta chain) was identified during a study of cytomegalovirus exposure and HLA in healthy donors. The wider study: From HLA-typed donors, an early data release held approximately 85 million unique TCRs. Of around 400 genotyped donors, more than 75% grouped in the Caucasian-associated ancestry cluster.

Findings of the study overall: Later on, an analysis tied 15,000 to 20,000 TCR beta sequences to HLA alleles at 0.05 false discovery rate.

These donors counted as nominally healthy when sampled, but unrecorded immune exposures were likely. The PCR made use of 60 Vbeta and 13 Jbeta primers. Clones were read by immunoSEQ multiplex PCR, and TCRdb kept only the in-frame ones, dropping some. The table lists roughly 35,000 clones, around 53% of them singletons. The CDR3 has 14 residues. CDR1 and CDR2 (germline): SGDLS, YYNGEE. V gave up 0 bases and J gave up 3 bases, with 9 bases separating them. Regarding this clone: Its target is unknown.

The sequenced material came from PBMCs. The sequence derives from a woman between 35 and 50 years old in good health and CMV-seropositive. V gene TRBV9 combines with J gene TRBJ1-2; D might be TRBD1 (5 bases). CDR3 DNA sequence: TGTGCCAGCAGCGTAGGGGGCCCATACTATGGCTACACCTTC. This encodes CASSVGGPYYGYTF.